This note documents a single TCR beta chain sequence. Antigen: not known. Here the gene names and germline are mouse. The read stops 1 residue short of the end of the CDR3; the missing end is completed from the germline J gene. This specimen includes other DNA sequences encoding the same CDR3. Clones were read by immunoSEQ multiplex PCR, and TCRdb kept only the in-frame ones, dropping some. This table has approximately 50,000 clones, about three quarters appearing once. This sample was included in a study of tissue T cells after allogeneic stem cell transplantation. Per germline, CDR1 NNHNN and CDR2 SYGAGS (reference sequence). The CDR3 runs 15 residues. With V trimmed by 3 bases and J by 3 bases, 2 bases remained unmatched. Study results and limitations: Across patients, clones rarely overlapped, yet motif clusters were shared tissue-specifically. Blood and spleen captured only part of the tissue TCR repertoire. Which tissue TCRs were alloreactive or antigen-specific was not determined. Some clones might be persisting host cells. Anatomically similar tissues had similar TCR repertoires within each patient.

The chain combines TRBV13-2 with TRBJ1-4, with TRBD1 matching 10 bases. This TCR derives from a pool of C57BL/6 mice in good health. The sequenced sample consisted of sorted cells pooled from one or two spleens. The DNA read from the CDR3 is TGTGCCAGCGGTGGGGGACAGGGGACCAACGAAAGATTATTT. Translated, it gives CASGGGQGTNERLF. The full CDR3 protein is CASGGGQGTNERLFF.